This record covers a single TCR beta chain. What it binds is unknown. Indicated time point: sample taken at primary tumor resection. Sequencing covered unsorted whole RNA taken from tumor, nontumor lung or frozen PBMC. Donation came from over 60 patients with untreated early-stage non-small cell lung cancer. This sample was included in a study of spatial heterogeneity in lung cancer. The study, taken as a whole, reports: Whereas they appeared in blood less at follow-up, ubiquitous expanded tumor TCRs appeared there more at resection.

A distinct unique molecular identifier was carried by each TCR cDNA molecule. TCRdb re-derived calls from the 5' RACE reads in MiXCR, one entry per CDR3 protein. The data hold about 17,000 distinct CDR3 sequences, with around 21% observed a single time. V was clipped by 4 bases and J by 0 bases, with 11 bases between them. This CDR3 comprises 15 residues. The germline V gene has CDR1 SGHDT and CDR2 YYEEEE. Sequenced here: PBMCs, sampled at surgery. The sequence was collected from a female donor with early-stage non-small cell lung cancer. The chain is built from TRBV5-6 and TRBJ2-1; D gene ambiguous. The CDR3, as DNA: TGTGCCAGCAGCCCCCTCAGGAACTCCTACAATGAGCAGTTCTTC. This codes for CASSPLRNSYNEQFF.